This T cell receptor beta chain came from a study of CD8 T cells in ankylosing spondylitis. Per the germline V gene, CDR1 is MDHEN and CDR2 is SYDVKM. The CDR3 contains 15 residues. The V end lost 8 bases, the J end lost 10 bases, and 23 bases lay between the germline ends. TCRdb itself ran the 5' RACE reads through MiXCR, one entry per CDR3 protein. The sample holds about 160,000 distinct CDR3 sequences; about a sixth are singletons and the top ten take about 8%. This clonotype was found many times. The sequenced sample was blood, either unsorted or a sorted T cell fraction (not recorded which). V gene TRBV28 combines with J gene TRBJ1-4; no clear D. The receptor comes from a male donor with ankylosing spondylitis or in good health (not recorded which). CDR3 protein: CASHYQGLESAKLFF. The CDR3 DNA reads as TGTGCCAGCCATTACCAAGGTCTGGAATCGGCAAAACTGTTTTTT.